This passage covers 14 T cell receptor beta chains from one sample sequenced in a study of regulatory T cells in long-lasting Graves disease. According to the study, TCR beta libraries were built with iRepertoire HTBI primers and CDR3-region Arm-PCR. TCRdb recomputed calls from the multiplex PCR reads with MiXCR, one row per CDR3 protein. The sample shows about 540,000 distinct CDR3 sequences, less than 15% of them seen only once. The time point was: newly diagnosed GD, antithyroid drugs for less than 3 months. Generation of the TCR library employed RNA extracted from PBMCs. This sample was also put to use in a study of T cells in Graves' hyperthyroidism and ophthalmopathy.

Here the sequenced sample was peripheral blood mononuclear cells (PBMCs), taken at new diagnosis, from a patient treated with antithyroid drugs. Every receptor here comes from a man aged 25-45 years with Graves disease.

This clonotype was counted ten times or more. This rearrangement joins TRBV10-3 to TRBJ2-1; 10 positions match TRBD1. This CDR3 has 14 amino acids. The ends lost 8 bases at V and 7 bases at J; junction bases unmatched: 8. Germline CDR1 ENHRY, CDR2 SYGVKD. The chain's CDR3 is CAIAGTGERNEQFF. DNA of the CDR3: TGTGCCATCGCGGGGACAGGGGAGAGAAATGAGCAGTTCTTC.

J is TRBJ1-2 and V is TRBV5-1, with 9 bases that match TRBD1. V shed 0 bases, J shed 6 bases, and the junction held 3 bases outside the gene matches. Germline V gene data show CDR1 as SGHRS and CDR2 as YFSETQ. This CDR3 spans 14 amino acids. The CDR3 DNA is TGCGCCAGCAGCTTGGGACAGGGGGTTCATGGCTACACCTTC. It encodes CASSLGQGVHGYTF.

The chain employs TRBV3-1 and TRBJ1-1; D ambiguous. This CDR3 has 15 amino acids. CDR1 LGHDT and CDR2 YNNKEL come from the germline V gene (reference sequence). V lost 3 bases and J lost 1, with 12 bases in between. The CDR3 here is CASSHIEERNTEAFF. The CDR3 nucleotides read TGTGCCAGCAGCCACATTGAAGAGAGGAACACTGAAGCTTTCTTT. Full variable domain (outside the CDR3, taken from reference TRBV3-1 and TRBJ1-1): DTAVSQTPKYLVTQMGNDKSIKCEQNLGHDTMYWYKQDSKKFLKIMFSYNNKELIINETVPNRFSPKSPDKAHLNLHINSLELGDSAVYFCASSHIEERNTEAFFGQGTRLTVV.

This clonotype was seen repeatedly, ten times or more. This sequence joins TRBV6-2 or TRBV6-3 and TRBJ2-5, with 12 positions matching TRBD2. J gave up 7 bases and V 8 bases, and 8 bases lay outside the gene matches. This CDR3 has 14 amino acids. The germline gives CDR1 MNHEY, CDR2 SVGEGT. CDR3 residues: CASETSGGSGTQYF. CDR3 bases: TGTGCCAGCGAAACTAGCGGGGGGTCGGGGACCCAGTACTTC.

This clonotype was counted ten times or more. The chain uses TRBV7-8 and TRBJ1-1; D is unresolved. The germline CDR1 and CDR2 sequences are SGHVS and FQNEAQ. The V and J ends lost 0 bases and 11 bases respectively, with 13 bases between them. The CDR3 runs 13 residues. The CDR3 region is CASSLASGREAFF. The CDR3 nucleotides are TGTGCCAGCAGCTTAGCGTCAGGACGGGAGGCTTTCTTT.

The gene calls are TRBV19 and TRBJ1-2; D is uncertain. The CDR3 sequence is 12 residues long. V was cut by 1 base and J by 8 bases, with 8 bases left in between. The germline CDR1 and CDR2 sequences are LNHDA and SQIVND (reference sequence). The CDR3 region has the DNA TGTGCCAGTAGTATAGCCGACCAGGGCTACACCTTC. Translation gives CASSIADQGYTF. Drawing the rest from reference TRBV19 and TRBJ1-2, the complete variable domain is DGGITQSPKYLFRKEGQNVTLSCEQNLNHDAMYWYRQDPGQGLRLIYYSQIVNDFQKGDIAEGYSVSREKKESFPLTVTSAQKNPTAFYLCASSIADQGYTFGSGTRLTVV.

The chain couples TRBV29-1 to TRBJ2-3; the match to TRBD2 covers 9 bases. Per germline, CDR1 SQVTM and CDR2 ANQGSEA. CDR3 length equals 14 residues. V dropped 8 bases and J dropped 3; count of bases not matched to a gene: 9. CDR3 bases: TGCAGCATGTCTGTAGCGGGAGCAACAGATACGCAGTATTTT. Translation gives CSMSVAGATDTQYF.

Many counts were recorded for this clonotype. The chain recombines TRBV7-9 with TRBJ2-2; no firm D call. Germline lookup yields CDR1 SEHNR and CDR2 FQNEAQ (reference sequence). The ends were cut back, 4 bases at V and 5 bases at J, with 14 bases in the middle. This CDR3 has 15 residues. Here the CDR3 DNA reads TGTGCCAGCAGCTCCTCCATCACGAGGACCGGGGAGCTGTTTTTT. The encoded protein is CASSSSITRTGELFF. The variable domain in full, with the rest retrieved from reference TRBV7-9 and TRBJ2-2, is DTGVSQNPRHKITKRGQNVTFRCDPISEHNRLYWYRQTLGQGPEFLTYFQNEAQLEKSRLLSDRFSAERPKGSFSTLEIQRTEQGDSAMYLCASSSSITRTGELFFGEGSRLTVL.

Ten or more counts support this clonotype. The chain employs TRBV28 and TRBJ2-7; D gene ambiguous. The germline gives CDR1 MDHEN, CDR2 SYDVKM. This CDR3 contains 14 residues. The germline V and J ends were trimmed by 6 bases and 1 base, with 13 bases remaining between them. CDR3 sequence (DNA): TGTGCCAGCAGCCGCAGGTCTGCGTCCTACGAGCAGTACTTC. Translation gives CASSRRSASYEQYF.

There are many counts of this clonotype. The rearrangement uses TRBV2 and TRBJ2-1; weak D call: TRBD2 (5 bases). Germline loops: CDR1 SNHLY, CDR2 FYNNEI. Trimming left V 6 bases short and J 7 bases short, with 10 bases between. There are 12 residues in the CDR3. DNA of the CDR3: TGTGCCAGCAGAGAGGGAGCTAATGAGCAGTTCTTC. Translated: CASREGANEQFF.

There are a few counts of this clonotype. V gene TRBV4-1 combines with J gene TRBJ1-5; no clear D. The ends were cut back, 0 bases at V and 3 bases at J, with 12 bases in the middle. The CDR3 is made up of 16 amino acids. Germline values: CDR1 MGHRA, CDR2 YSYEKL. The CDR3 spells CASSQEITALNQPQHF. CDR3 sequence (DNA): TGCGCCAGCAGCCAAGAGATTACAGCGCTCAATCAGCCCCAGCATTTT.

The sample holds a few counts of this clonotype. The chain has TRBV19 and TRBJ2-6; perhaps TRBD1 as D (5 bases). The CDR3 is 17 residues long. The germline V and J ends were trimmed by 5 bases and 0 bases, with 14 bases remaining between them. Germline loops: CDR1 LNHDA, CDR2 SQIVND (reference sequence). This CDR3 reads CASSDRARNSGANVLTF. In nucleotides, the CDR3 is TGTGCCAGTAGTGACAGAGCCCGGAACTCTGGGGCCAACGTCCTGACTTTC.

This clonotype appeared many times. This chain joins TRBV29-1 and TRBJ1-2, with D possibly being TRBD1 (5 bases). V was clipped by 6 bases and J by 6 bases, with 11 bases between them. This CDR3 is 11 amino acids long. The V gene's germline CDR1 is SQVTM and CDR2 ANQGSEA. The CDR3 protein is CSVPGTDGYTF. DNA of the CDR3: TGCAGCGTCCCCGGGACGGATGGCTACACCTTC.

The genes are TRBV30 and TRBJ2-5; D might be TRBD1 or TRBD2, each matching 5 bases. The CDR3 contains 15 residues. Germline V CDR1 and CDR2: GTSNPN, SVGIG (reference sequence). Trimming left V 3 bases short and J 5 bases short, with 19 bases between. This CDR3 reads CAWRGRVTGDETQYF. CDR3 nucleotides: TGTGCCTGGAGGGGCAGGGTTACCGGGGACGAGACCCAGTACTTC.